The T cell receptor beta chain under discussion was sequenced for a study of cytomegalovirus exposure and HLA in healthy donors. The wider study: Most donors, around 81% of around 400 genotyped, fell in the Caucasian-associated ancestry cluster. Findings of the study overall: A missense variant in DCLRE1C was later tied to TCR beta V- and J-gene trimming. TCR beta V segments were, for the most part, productive about 87% or about 30% of the time in an earlier analysis. HLA alleles showed associations with roughly 17,000 TCR beta sequences in a later analysis, at a 0.05 false discovery rate.

The length of the CDR3 is 14 residues. V shed 5 bases and J 11 bases; nucleotides not matched to a gene: 13. Germline-derived CDR1 and CDR2 are LNHDA and SQIVND (reference sequence). For this clone: Its antigen is currently unknown.

The PCR made use of 60 Vbeta and 13 Jbeta primers. Some clones are missing from TCRdb's copy, which holds only in-frame ones; the method was immunoSEQ multiplex PCR. Here the sample spans around 190,000 clones, 80% being singletons. The chain combines TRBV19 with TRBJ2-5, with 8 bases lining up with TRBD1. The sequencing sample was made of PBMCs. This sequence originates from a middle-aged man in good health and CMV-seronegative. CDR3 bases: TGTGCCAGTAGTTTTTTGCAGGGGGCGAGAGAGCAGTACTTC. This gives the protein CASSFLQGAREQYF.